This TCR beta chain was observed in a study of blood T cell repertoires in COVID-19. The wider study: The analysed material was cDNA or gDNA that came from T cells, B-cell-depleted T cells, or PBMCs.

The germline V gene has CDR1 SGHRS and CDR2 YFSETQ. Germline trimming cut 4 bases from V and 0 bases from J; bases unmatched to any gene: 5. CDR3 length: 16 amino acids. In the original analysis: It was from reference gene primer amplification that nucleated cell counts were estimated. Sequencing was performed with immunoSEQ multiplex PCR; in TCRdb, only in-frame clones are kept and a portion is missing. V, J and clone size were drawn from that table, and D and trimming were deduced from the DNA. The table has tens of thousands of clones, over 55% seen once. The gene calls are TRBV5-1 and TRBJ2-2, with 8 positions matching TRBD1. Sequencing was performed on peripheral blood. This receptor was taken from a woman older than 75 with acute or convalescent COVID-19. The CDR3 DNA follows: TGCGCCAGCAGCCCCCTGACAGGGGCGAACACCGGGGAGCTGTTTTTT. Translation gives CASSPLTGANTGELFF.